The next 20 T cell receptor beta chains were all read from a single sample in a study of spatial heterogeneity in lung cancer. Time point given: sample taken at primary tumor resection. Extraction of whole RNA from tumor, nontumor lung or frozen PBMC preceded unsorted sequencing. TCRdb used MiXCR to reprocess the 5' RACE reads, holding one entry per CDR3 protein. The top ten clones hold over 5.5% of a sample with about 75,000 distinct CDR3 sequences, 13% of them seen once. Source: PBMCs, taken at surgery. These receptors originate from a male donor with early-stage non-small cell lung cancer.

Ten or more counts support this clonotype. The chain links TRBV7-3 to TRBJ1-4; 7 bases align to TRBD1. Germline CDR1 SGHTA, CDR2 FQGTGA. V lost 4 bases and J lost 3; bases outside the gene matches: 2. The CDR3 spans 14 residues. The CDR3 nucleotides are TGTGCCAGCAGCTCCGGGACAGCTAATGAAAAACTGTTTTTT. This sequence encodes CASSSGTANEKLFF.

The V gene is TRBV2, the J gene TRBJ2-1; D unclear. Germline V CDR1 and CDR2: SNHLY, FYNNEI. Trimming left V 3 bases short and J 2 bases short, with 14 bases between. This CDR3 region has 16 residues. CDR3 residues: CASSDGAASPYNEQFF. The CDR3 region has the DNA TGTGCCAGCAGTGATGGTGCGGCAAGTCCCTACAATGAGCAGTTCTTC.

This clonotype was seen ten or more times. V usage is TRBV9 and J usage is TRBJ2-7; D assignment may be TRBD1 or TRBD2 (5 bases each). V lost 4 bases and J lost 2, with 13 bases in between. The CDR3 is made up of 14 amino acids. CDR1 and CDR2 from the germline V gene are SGDLS and YYNGEE. The CDR3 protein is CASSSGLGPYEQYF. The CDR3, as DNA: TGTGCCAGCAGCTCCGGACTGGGACCCTACGAGCAGTACTTC.

This clonotype was counted at least ten times. CDR3 bases: TGTGCCAGCAGTTCCTGGGACGGGGAGCTGTTTTTT. It codes for CASSSWDGELFF. V usage is TRBV27 and J usage is TRBJ2-2; D ambiguous. Trimming cost V 4 bases and J 7 bases, with 7 bases left between them. CDR1 and CDR2 (germline): MNHEY, SMNVEV (reference sequence). CDR3 length equals 12 residues.

The V and J genes are TRBV19 and TRBJ2-5; TRBD2 is a possible D gene (6 bases). The CDR3 runs 15 residues. Trimming cost V 1 base and J 5 bases, with 14 bases left between them. Per the germline V gene, CDR1 is LNHDA and CDR2 is SQIVND (reference sequence). This chain's CDR3 is CASSIASTSYETQYF. The CDR3 coding sequence is TGTGCCAGTAGTATAGCCTCTACTAGCTACGAGACCCAGTACTTC.

The chain uses TRBV7-2 and TRBJ2-3; tentative D call: TRBD1 (6 bases). Germline V CDR1 and CDR2: SGHTA, FQGNSA. The CDR3 runs 15 residues. V was cut by 5 bases and J by 5 bases, with 17 bases left in between. CDR3 residues: CASSPPMGAGDTQYF. Written as DNA, the CDR3 is TGTGCCAGCAGCCCGCCGATGGGGGCTGGAGATACGCAGTATTTT.

This clonotype was picked up a small number of times. The chain joins TRBV6-2 or TRBV6-3 to TRBJ2-4; D gene ambiguous. Per germline, CDR1 MNHEY and CDR2 SVGEGT. With 5 bases removed from V and 7 bases from J, the gap between germline ends came to 15 bases. This CDR3 is built from 14 residues. CDR3 protein: CASSKIDLGNIQYF. DNA of the CDR3: TGTGCCAGCAGTAAAATCGATTTGGGGAACATTCAGTACTTC.

This clonotype was seen a handful of times. The chain couples TRBV12-3 or TRBV12-4 to TRBJ2-5, with D possibly called TRBD1 or TRBD2 (5 bases each). V was cut by 5 bases and J by 4 bases, with 17 bases left in between. CDR3 length: 15 amino acids. The CDR3 bases are TGTGCCAGCAGTCGCGCCGGGGCCCCTGGAGAGACCCAGTACTTC. As protein: CASSRAGAPGETQYF.

This clonotype has at least ten counts. The chain couples TRBV18 to TRBJ2-1, with D possibly being TRBD1 (6 bases). Germline loops: CDR1 KGHSH, CDR2 LQKENI. This CDR3 contains 15 residues. Trimming took off 3 bases at V and 1 base at J, with 10 bases between the two ends. CDR3 in DNA: TGTGCCAGCTCACCTTTGGGACAATCCTACAATGAGCAGTTCTTC. Translating it yields CASSPLGQSYNEQFF.

This clonotype occurred many times. V gene TRBV5-1 combines with J gene TRBJ2-5, with TRBD1 matching over 7 bases. The V gene end was trimmed by 5 bases and the J gene end by 2 bases; junction bases not matched to a gene: 6. CDR3 length equals 14 residues. From germline, CDR1 is SGHRS and CDR2 YFSETQ. CDR3 nucleotides: TGCGCCAGCAGTACCGGGACAGCACAAGAGACCCAGTACTTC. It translates to CASSTGTAQETQYF.

This clonotype was counted ten times or more. This sequence joins TRBV5-1 and TRBJ2-1; 7 bases are a match to TRBD1. V shed 4 bases and J 5 bases; nucleotides not matched to a gene: 12. The CDR3 extends over 16 amino acids. The germline V gene has CDR1 SGHRS and CDR2 YFSETQ. The CDR3 protein is CASSVDSPRGHNEQFF. The DNA of the CDR3 is TGCGCCAGCAGCGTAGACAGTCCAAGGGGGCACAATGAGCAGTTCTTC.

There are a few counts of this clonotype. CDR3 DNA sequence: TGCAGCGTAACCGAATCAAGGAACACTGAAGCTTTCTTT. It is translated as CSVTESRNTEAFF. This rearrangement joins TRBV29-1 to TRBJ1-1; unclear D gene. Between the trimmed V and J ends, which lost 6 bases and 1 base, there was a span of 12 bases. The V gene's germline CDR1 is SQVTM and CDR2 ANQGSEA. The CDR3 has 13 amino acids.

With respect to this clonotype: A much larger clone is a single base away; this may be a read error. V is TRBV24-1 and J is TRBJ1-6; 9 bases align to TRBD1. The germline V gene encodes CDR1 KGHDR and CDR2 SFDVKD. This CDR3 region has 14 residues. This CDR3 is CAISDQDRGSPLHF. Here the CDR3 DNA reads TGTGCCATCAGTGACCAGGACAGGGGTTCACCCCTCCACTTT.

At least ten counts were recorded for this clonotype. This sequence joins TRBV29-1 and TRBJ1-2; possible D gene TRBD1, 6 bases. CDR3 size: 13 residues. The V gene lost 4 bases and the J gene lost 6 bases, with 15 bases spanning the gap. Germline V gives CDR1 SQVTM, CDR2 ANQGSEA. In nucleotides, the CDR3 is TGCAGCGTTGGGCCTGGGACATATAATGGCTACACCTTC. Its protein is CSVGPGTYNGYTF. Together with reference TRBV29-1 and TRBJ1-2, the CDR3 gives the full variable domain: SAVISQKPSRDICQRGTSLTIQCQVDSQVTMMFWYRQQPGQSLTLIATANQGSEATYESGFVIDKFPISRPNLTFSTLTVSNMSPEDSSIYLCSVGPGTYNGYTFGSGTRLTVV.

This clonotype was detected many times. The chain uses TRBV7-9 and TRBJ2-1; 7 bases agree with TRBD2. The length of the CDR3 is 15 residues. V was pared by 6 bases and J by 0 bases, with 5 bases of the junction left unmatched. Germline CDR1 reads SEHNR; CDR2 reads FQNEAQ (reference sequence). DNA for the CDR3: TGTGCCAGCAGGGAGGGAGGGAGCTCCTACAATGAGCAGTTCTTC. Amino acids: CASREGGSSYNEQFF.

This clonotype was counted many times. The CDR3 nucleotides read TGTGCCAGCAGTTACCTGGGACAGGGGTACAATGAGCAGTTCTTC. The encoded protein is CASSYLGQGYNEQFF. The V call is TRBV6-6, the J call TRBJ2-1, with 10 bases identical to TRBD1. V shed 2 bases and J 4 bases; nucleotides not matched to a gene: 2. The CDR3 length is 15 residues. The germline V gene has CDR1 MNHNY and CDR2 SVGAGI (reference sequence).

This clonotype has a count of ten or more. V and J are TRBV4-1 and TRBJ1-1, with D perhaps matching TRBD1 (5 bases). This CDR3 has 16 residues. Looked up from germline, CDR1 is MGHRA and CDR2 is YSYEKL. V lost 1 base and J 5 bases, leaving 17 bases between the germline ends. CDR3 in DNA: TGCGCCAGCAGCCAAGTGAATCTAGTGGGGGGAACTGAAGCTTTCTTT. Translation: CASSQVNLVGGTEAFF.

The chain uses TRBV12-3 or TRBV12-4 and TRBJ2-3, with TRBD1 matching 9 bases. The CDR3 is 18 amino acids. V lost 1 base and J lost 3; bases outside the gene matches: 11. The CDR3 DNA reads as TGTGCCAGCAGTTTAGAAGTAACGGGACAGGGTCGGACAGATACGCAGTATTTT. Translation gives CASSLEVTGQGRTDTQYF.

This clonotype was seen more than once but under ten times. The V call is TRBV7-9, the J call TRBJ1-1; D ambiguous. Germline CDR1 is SEHNR and CDR2 is FQNEAQ (reference sequence). V lost 5 bases and J lost 3, with 7 bases in between. The CDR3 is made up of 12 amino acids. The CDR3 nucleotides are TGTGCCAGCAGCGTACCCTACACTGAAGCTTTCTTT. Encoded protein: CASSVPYTEAFF. Complete variable domain (other parts from reference TRBV7-9 and TRBJ1-1): DTGVSQNPRHKITKRGQNVTFRCDPISEHNRLYWYRQTLGQGPEFLTYFQNEAQLEKSRLLSDRFSAERPKGSFSTLEIQRTEQGDSAMYLCASSVPYTEAFFGQGTRLTVV.

In its sample, this clonotype was seen many times. The rearrangement links TRBV10-3 to TRBJ2-5; TRBD2 aligns across 9 bases. The CDR3 has 14 residues. Germline V CDR1 and CDR2: ENHRY, SYGVKD. The V gene end was trimmed by 10 bases and the J gene end by 7 bases; junction bases not matched to a gene: 13. The CDR3 region has the DNA TGTGCCACCCGAGGACTAGCGTTCCGGGGGACCCAGTACTTC. The encoded protein is CATRGLAFRGTQYF.